This T cell receptor (beta chain) was captured by sequencing in a study of cytotoxic CD8 clonotypes in ibrutinib-treated CLL. Study details: The subjects consisted of ten to twelve relapsed/refractory and about 14 treatment-naive individuals, with about 17 IGHV unmutated. Mean per-sample yields comprised roughly 280,000 productive templates and 75,000 to 95,000 productive rearrangements. General observations from the study: Progressing and sustained-remission patients had different sampling times. Baseline clonality exceeded age-matched healthy donors and tracked circulating CD8+ T-cell counts.

V was pared by 7 bases and J by 0 bases, with 9 bases of the junction left unmatched. Germline lookup yields CDR1 SEHNR and CDR2 FQNEAQ (reference sequence). This CDR3 comprises 16 residues. Sequenced by immunoSEQ multiplex PCR; TCRdb stores in-frame clones only, minus some. Of 35,000 to 45,000 clones listed, roughly three quarters are singletons. With regard to this clone: Its matching antigen is unknown.

The origin of this receptor is a human donor with chronic lymphocytic leukemia. The V and J genes are TRBV7-9 and TRBJ1-1; 9 positions agree with TRBD1. This specimen was PBMCs, taken after 12 months of ibrutinib treatment. The CDR3 nucleotides are TGTGCCAGCACCCCCCGAGGGACAGGGATGAACACTGAAGCTTTCTTT. Amino acids: CASTPRGTGMNTEAFF.